Listed below are T cell receptor beta chains from one sample, sequenced in a study of T-cell memory formation after mild COVID-19. TCRdb fed the 5' RACE reads into MiXCR, producing one record per CDR3 protein. The sample has around 200,000 distinct CDR3 sequences; 20% to 25% are singletons. Specimen: PBMCs or a T cell subset sorted from them (not recorded which). These receptor sequences come from an adult woman who had mild COVID-19 (a few samples of this study predate the infection). Cell type and time point are not known. CDR3s include the opening cysteine and the closing phenylalanine or tryptophan. The order of the fields is J gene, V gene, CDR3 protein.

j_gene: TRBJ2-7; v_gene: TRBV12-3/TRBV12-4; CDR3aa: CASSRNRQGDHYEQYF
j_gene: TRBJ2-5; v_gene: TRBV9; CDR3aa: CASSVGSAPGGETQYF
j_gene: TRBJ1-5; v_gene: TRBV7-3; CDR3aa: CASSSDSNQPQHF
j_gene: TRBJ1-5; v_gene: TRBV20-1; CDR3aa: CSARQGGQPQHF
j_gene: TRBJ2-1; v_gene: TRBV4-3; CDR3aa: CASSQDTPSGSHGEQFF
j_gene: TRBJ1-1; v_gene: TRBV25-1; CDR3aa: CASSEVGDTEAFF
j_gene: TRBJ1-1; v_gene: TRBV27; CDR3aa: CASSLVIGTTGEAFF
j_gene: TRBJ2-5; v_gene: TRBV24-1; CDR3aa: CATSETDFEGTQYF
j_gene: TRBJ2-3; v_gene: TRBV10-3; CDR3aa: CATLGGSTDTQYF
j_gene: TRBJ2-1; v_gene: TRBV14; CDR3aa: CASSQEPEMMGLAGELYNEQFF
j_gene: TRBJ2-7; v_gene: TRBV11-3; CDR3aa: CASSLAYGTSGSLPSYEQYF
j_gene: TRBJ2-7; v_gene: TRBV6-2/TRBV6-3; CDR3aa: CASSYPPTGGIGYEQYF
j_gene: TRBJ2-7; v_gene: TRBV12-3/TRBV12-4; CDR3aa: CASSSGTGEYEQYF
j_gene: TRBJ1-1; v_gene: TRBV5-1; CDR3aa: CASSFSPPETGINTEAFF
j_gene: TRBJ2-3; v_gene: TRBV7-9; CDR3aa: CASRGGLAGSGDTQYF
j_gene: TRBJ1-3; v_gene: TRBV9; CDR3aa: CASSVDDRAGNTIYF
j_gene: TRBJ2-1; v_gene: TRBV20-1; CDR3aa: CSATRAVLAPYNEQFF
j_gene: TRBJ2-2; v_gene: TRBV24-1; CDR3aa: CATSDYHLRQGRAGELFF
j_gene: TRBJ2-6; v_gene: TRBV5-1; CDR3aa: CASSLVKGSGANVLTF
j_gene: TRBJ2-5; v_gene: TRBV14; CDR3aa: CASSQRGTSGAQQETQYF
j_gene: TRBJ2-1; v_gene: TRBV7-6; CDR3aa: CASSYSPALSAGEQFF
j_gene: TRBJ1-3; v_gene: TRBV12-3/TRBV12-4; CDR3aa: CASDPAGTTGNTIYF
j_gene: TRBJ2-7; v_gene: TRBV5-1; CDR3aa: CASSTGTSSYEQYF
j_gene: TRBJ1-3; v_gene: TRBV4-3; CDR3aa: CASSEAGSSGNTIYF
j_gene: TRBJ2-7; v_gene: TRBV7-9; CDR3aa: CASSFRRPGLPVYEQYF
j_gene: TRBJ2-2; v_gene: TRBV7-7; CDR3aa: CASSLLVSTGELFF
j_gene: TRBJ1-1; v_gene: TRBV12-3/TRBV12-4; CDR3aa: CASSLALGTTEAFF
j_gene: TRBJ1-1; v_gene: TRBV27; CDR3aa: CASSVNRATEAFF
j_gene: TRBJ2-1; v_gene: TRBV7-6; CDR3aa: CASSQGLAFFEQFF
j_gene: TRBJ1-5; v_gene: TRBV4-2; CDR3aa: CASSQGQGQPQHF
j_gene: TRBJ1-4; v_gene: TRBV7-8; CDR3aa: CASSHRGSTNEKLFF
j_gene: TRBJ2-1; v_gene: TRBV7-9; CDR3aa: CASSSSDPLVPPYNEQFF
j_gene: TRBJ2-7; v_gene: TRBV29-1; CDR3aa: CSARDRDFYEQYF
j_gene: TRBJ2-5; v_gene: TRBV20-1; CDR3aa: CSATLPGTSGRDQETQYF
j_gene: TRBJ2-2; v_gene: TRBV7-6; CDR3aa: CASSLEASGTGELFF
j_gene: TRBJ2-2; v_gene: TRBV4-1; CDR3aa: CASSQEPQDTGELFF
j_gene: TRBJ2-7; v_gene: TRBV27; CDR3aa: CASSLGIDYEQYF
j_gene: TRBJ2-1; v_gene: TRBV7-9; CDR3aa: CASSPRGQGTYNEQFF
j_gene: TRBJ2-3; v_gene: TRBV3-1; CDR3aa: CASSPFRTGTDTQYF
j_gene: TRBJ2-1; v_gene: TRBV7-3; CDR3aa: CASSLISGTLFHNEQFF
j_gene: TRBJ2-7; v_gene: TRBV12-3/TRBV12-4; CDR3aa: CASSPPGQVYEQYF
j_gene: TRBJ2-1; v_gene: TRBV30; CDR3aa: CAWSALGARADEQFF
j_gene: TRBJ1-1; v_gene: TRBV7-6; CDR3aa: CASRDRGDTEAFF
j_gene: TRBJ2-2; v_gene: TRBV7-7; CDR3aa: CASSSAQGRNTGELFF
j_gene: TRBJ2-3; v_gene: TRBV15; CDR3aa: CATSRDGGGTDTQYF
j_gene: TRBJ2-6; v_gene: TRBV6-5; CDR3aa: CASRNLYRESGANVLTF
j_gene: TRBJ2-2; v_gene: TRBV25-1; CDR3aa: CASSENVVNTGELFF
j_gene: TRBJ1-2; v_gene: TRBV6-1; CDR3aa: CASSEYAGGARPGYTF
j_gene: TRBJ2-2; v_gene: TRBV29-1; CDR3aa: CSVELAGLNTGELFF
j_gene: TRBJ1-1; v_gene: TRBV20-1; CDR3aa: CSARPEGWAEAFF
j_gene: TRBJ2-3; v_gene: TRBV7-6; CDR3aa: CASSLAGGSDTDTQYF
j_gene: TRBJ1-2; v_gene: TRBV4-2; CDR3aa: CASSQDPDRLYGYTF
j_gene: TRBJ2-4; v_gene: TRBV4-1; CDR3aa: CASSQGAIEFHF